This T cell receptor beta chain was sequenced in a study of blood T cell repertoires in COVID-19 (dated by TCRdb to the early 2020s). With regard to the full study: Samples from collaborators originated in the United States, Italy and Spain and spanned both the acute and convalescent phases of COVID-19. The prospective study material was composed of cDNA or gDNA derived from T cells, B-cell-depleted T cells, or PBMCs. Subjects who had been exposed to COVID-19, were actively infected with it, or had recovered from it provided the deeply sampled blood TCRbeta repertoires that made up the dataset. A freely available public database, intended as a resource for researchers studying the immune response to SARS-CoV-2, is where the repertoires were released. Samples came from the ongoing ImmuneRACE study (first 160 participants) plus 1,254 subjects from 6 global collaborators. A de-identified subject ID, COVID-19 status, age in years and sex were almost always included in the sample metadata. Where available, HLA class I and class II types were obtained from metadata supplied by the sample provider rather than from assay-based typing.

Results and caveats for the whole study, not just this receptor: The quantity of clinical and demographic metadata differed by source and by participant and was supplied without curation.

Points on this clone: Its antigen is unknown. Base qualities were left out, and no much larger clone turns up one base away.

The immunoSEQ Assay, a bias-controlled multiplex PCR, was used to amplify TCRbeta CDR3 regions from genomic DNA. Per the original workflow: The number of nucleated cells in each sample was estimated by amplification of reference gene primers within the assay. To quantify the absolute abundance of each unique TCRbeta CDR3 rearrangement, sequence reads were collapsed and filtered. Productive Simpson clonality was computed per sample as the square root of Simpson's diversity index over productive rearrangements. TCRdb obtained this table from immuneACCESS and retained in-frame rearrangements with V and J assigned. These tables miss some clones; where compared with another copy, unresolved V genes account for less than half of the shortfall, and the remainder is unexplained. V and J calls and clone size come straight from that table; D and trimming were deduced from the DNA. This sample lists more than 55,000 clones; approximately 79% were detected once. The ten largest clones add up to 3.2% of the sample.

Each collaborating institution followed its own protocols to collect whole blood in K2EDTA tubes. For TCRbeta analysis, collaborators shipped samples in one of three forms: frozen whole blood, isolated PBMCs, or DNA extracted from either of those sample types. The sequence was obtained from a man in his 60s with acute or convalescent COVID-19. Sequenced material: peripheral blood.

The nucleotide sequence reads TGTGCCAGCTCACCGCAGGGAACCCTGAACACTGAAGCTTTCTTT. It encodes CASSPQGTLNTEAFF. Rearrangement joined TRBV18 to TRBJ1-1, and perhaps TRBD1 as D gene, on 5 matching bases. The CDR3 measures 15 amino acids from cysteine to phenylalanine. The kept DNA is CDR3 alone, 45 bases in frame from the first base. The germline V gene supplies CDR1 KGHSH and CDR2 LQKENI. Trimming takes 3 bases from V and 0 bases from J, and the germline ends sit 11 bases apart. This CDR3, with the reference TRBV18 and TRBJ1-1 proteins standing in past its ends, gives the full variable domain NAGVMQNPRHLVRRRGQEARLRCSPMKGHSHVYWYRQLPEEGLKFMVYLQKENIIDESGMPKERFSAEFPKEGPSILRIQQVVRGDSAAYFCASSPQGTLNTEAFFGQGTRLTVV.